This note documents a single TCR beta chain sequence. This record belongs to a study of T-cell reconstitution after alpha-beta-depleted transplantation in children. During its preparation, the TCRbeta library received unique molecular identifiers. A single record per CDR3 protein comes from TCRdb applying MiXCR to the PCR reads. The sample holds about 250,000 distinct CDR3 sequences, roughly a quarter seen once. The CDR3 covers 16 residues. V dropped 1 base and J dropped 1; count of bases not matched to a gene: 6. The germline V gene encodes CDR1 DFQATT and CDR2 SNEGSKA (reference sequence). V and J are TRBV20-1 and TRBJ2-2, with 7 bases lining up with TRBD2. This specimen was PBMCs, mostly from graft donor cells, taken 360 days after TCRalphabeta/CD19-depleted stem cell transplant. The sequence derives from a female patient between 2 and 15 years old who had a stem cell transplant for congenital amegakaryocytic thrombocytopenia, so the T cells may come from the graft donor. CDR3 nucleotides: TGCAGTGCTAGAGGGGTTGGGAGGGAGAACACCGGGGAGCTGTTTTTT. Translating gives CSARGVGRENTGELFF.